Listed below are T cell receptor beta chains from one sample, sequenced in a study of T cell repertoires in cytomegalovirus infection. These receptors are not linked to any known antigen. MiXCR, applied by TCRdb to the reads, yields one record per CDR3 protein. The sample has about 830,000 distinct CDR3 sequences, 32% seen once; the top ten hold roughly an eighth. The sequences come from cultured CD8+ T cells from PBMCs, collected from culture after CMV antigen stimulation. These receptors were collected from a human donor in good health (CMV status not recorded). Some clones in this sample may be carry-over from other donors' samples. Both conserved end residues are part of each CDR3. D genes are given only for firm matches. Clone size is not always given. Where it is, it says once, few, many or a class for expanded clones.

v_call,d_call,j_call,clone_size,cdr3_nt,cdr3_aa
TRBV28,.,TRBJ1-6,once,TGTGCCAGCAGTTTGCCGCAGGGGTATAATTCACCCCTCCACTTT,CASSLPQGYNSPLHF
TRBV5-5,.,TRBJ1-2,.,TGTGTCAGCAGCTTGTGGGAAAAGAACTATGGCTACACCTTC,CVSSLWEKNYGYTF
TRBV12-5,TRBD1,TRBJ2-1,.,TGTGCTAGTGGCGACTCCAGGACAGGGGAGTCACAGTTCTTC,CASGDSRTGESQFF
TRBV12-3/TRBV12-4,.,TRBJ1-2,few,TGTGCCAGCAGTCCCCCCTTTATCGATTCCCGTGGCTACACCTTC,CASSPPFIDSRGYTF
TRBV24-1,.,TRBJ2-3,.,TGTGCCACCAGTGTCGGTCGCACAGATACGCAGTATTTT,CATSVGRTDTQYF
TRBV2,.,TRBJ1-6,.,TGTGCCAGCAGTTTCGTTTCAACAGGCGTTAATTCACCCCTCCACTTT,CASSFVSTGVNSPLHF
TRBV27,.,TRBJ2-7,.,TGTGCCAGCAGTTTGGTAAGCTCCTACGAGCAGTACTTC,CASSLVSSYEQYF
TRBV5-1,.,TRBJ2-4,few,TGCGCCAGCAGCTTGAGGTCGAGGACAGTGAAAGCCAAAAACATTCAGTACTTC,CASSLRSRTVKAKNIQYF
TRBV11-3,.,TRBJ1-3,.,TGTGCCAGCAGCTTGTTGCCTGGAAACACCATATATTTT,CASSLLPGNTIYF
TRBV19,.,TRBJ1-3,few,TGTGCCAGTAGTATTTCCGGCTACTCTGGAAACACCATATATTTT,CASSISGYSGNTIYF
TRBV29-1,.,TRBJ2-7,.,TGCAGCGTTGAAGATCTGTCCGGGCCCCACGAGCAGTACTTC,CSVEDLSGPHEQYF
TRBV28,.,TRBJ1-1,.,TGTGCCAGCAGGGACTCATCCGACACTGAAGCTTTCTTT,CASRDSSDTEAFF
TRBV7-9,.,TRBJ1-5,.,TGTGCCGGATCCTCGGGGAGGGCCCTAATCCTTAGCAATCAGCCCCAGCATTTT,CAGSSGRALILSNQPQHF
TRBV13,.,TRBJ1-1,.,TGTGCCAGCAGCTTAGAGGTGGGCCGAGGGGTGAACACTGAAGCTTTCTTT,CASSLEVGRGVNTEAFF
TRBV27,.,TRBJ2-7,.,TGTGCCAGCAGCCTAATGGGGCAGGGACCCTACGAGCAGTACTTC,CASSLMGQGPYEQYF
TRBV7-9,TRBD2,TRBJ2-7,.,TGTGCCAGCAGCTTTGGGACTAGCGGGGTGGGCTACGAGCAGTACTTC,CASSFGTSGVGYEQYF
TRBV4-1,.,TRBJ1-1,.,TGCGCCAGCAGCCACGTAGGCGATCTGAACACTGAAGCTTTCTTT,CASSHVGDLNTEAFF
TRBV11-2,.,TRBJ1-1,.,TGTGCCAGCAGCTTAGGGACGACCGAAAGTTACATGAACACTGAAGCTTTCTTT,CASSLGTTESYMNTEAFF
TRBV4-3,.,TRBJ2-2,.,TGCGCCAGCAGCCAGGGGTTGGTGAACACCGGGGAGCTGTTTTTT,CASSQGLVNTGELFF
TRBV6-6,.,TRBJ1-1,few,TGTGCCAGCAGTTACTCCATGACAGAGACAGGAGCTTTCTTT,CASSYSMTETGAFF
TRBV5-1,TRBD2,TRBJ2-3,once,TGCGCCAGCAGCTTGGTCGGACTAGCGCCCCTCGCAGATACGCAGTATTTT,CASSLVGLAPLADTQYF
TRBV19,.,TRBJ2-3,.,TGTGCCAGTAGCGATATCTCCGTGTCTGCAGATACGCAGTATTTT,CASSDISVSADTQYF
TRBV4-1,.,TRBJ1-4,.,TGCGCCAGCAGCCAAGATCGATTTGAAAAACTGTTTTTT,CASSQDRFEKLFF
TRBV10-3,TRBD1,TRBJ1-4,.,TGTGCCCCTTTTACAGGGGATGAAAAACTGTTTTTT,CAPFTGDEKLFF
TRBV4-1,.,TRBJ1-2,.,TGCGCCAGTAGCCAAGATCTCGGAGGAAAAAATCTTCTTGGCTACACCTTC,CASSQDLGGKNLLGYTF
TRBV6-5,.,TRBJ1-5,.,TGTGCCAGCAGTTACGGGACCAATCAGCCCCAGCATTTT,CASSYGTNQPQHF
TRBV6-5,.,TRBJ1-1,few,TGTGCCAGCAGTTACTCGAGATGGGGGAACACTGAAGCTTTCTTT,CASSYSRWGNTEAFF
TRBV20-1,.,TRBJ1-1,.,TGCAGTGCTAGAGGGACAGTGAACACTGAAGCTTTCTTT,CSARGTVNTEAFF
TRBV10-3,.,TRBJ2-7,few,TGTGCCATCAGCCGGAAGGCAGGGGGAGGACAAGAAAAACACGCGGGTTCCTACGAGCAGTACTTC,CAISRKAGGGQEKHAGSYEQYF
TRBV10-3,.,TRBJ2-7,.,TGTGCCATCAGAGTTTCAGGGGTCCGCGGCGGCTACGAGCAGTACTTC,CAIRVSGVRGGYEQYF
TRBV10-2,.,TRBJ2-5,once,TGCGCCATAGGGAGGGGGGGAGAGACCCAGTACTTC,CAIGRGGETQYF
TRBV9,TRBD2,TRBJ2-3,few,TGTGCCAGCAGCGTCAGCGGGGGCCTCCGGGGGTCGCAGTATTTT,CASSVSGGLRGSQYF
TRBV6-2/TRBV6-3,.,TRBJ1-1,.,TGTGCCAGCAGTTACTCCCGGGGAAGCACTGAAGCTTTCTTT,CASSYSRGSTEAFF
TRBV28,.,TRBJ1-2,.,TGTGCTAGCAGCGGGGGGAACAATCTCCCCTGGGGCTACACCTTC,CASSGGNNLPWGYTF
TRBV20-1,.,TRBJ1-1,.,TGCAGTGCTCTCAACCTAAACGGGAACACTGAAGCTTTCTTT,CSALNLNGNTEAFF
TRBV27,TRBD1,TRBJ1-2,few,TGTGCCAGCAGTTTATCACAGGGGGCAGATGGCTACACCTTC,CASSLSQGADGYTF
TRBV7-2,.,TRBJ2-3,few,TGTGCCAGCAGCGACGAACTAGGGAGGGGGCGCACAGATACGCAGTATTTT,CASSDELGRGRTDTQYF
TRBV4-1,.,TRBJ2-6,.,TGCGCCAGCAGCCAAGACGGCTTGGACGGGGCCAACGTCCTGACTTTC,CASSQDGLDGANVLTF
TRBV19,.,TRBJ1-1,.,TGTGCCAGTAGTATCGGCACATCTGAAGCTTTCTTT,CASSIGTSEAFF
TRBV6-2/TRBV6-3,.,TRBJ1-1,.,TGTGCCAGCAGTTACTTCTCCGTGGGGACTGAAGCTTTCTTT,CASSYFSVGTEAFF
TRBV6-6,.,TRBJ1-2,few,TGTGCCAGCAGTTACGAATTAAACTATGGCTACACCTTC,CASSYELNYGYTF
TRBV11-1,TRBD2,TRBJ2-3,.,TGTGCCAGCAGCTTAGCAGCGGGGGGGCCTGCAGATACGCAGTATTTT,CASSLAAGGPADTQYF
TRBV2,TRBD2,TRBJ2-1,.,TGTGCCAGCAGTGATCTAGCGGGGAGCCCAGGTGAGCAGTTCTTC,CASSDLAGSPGEQFF
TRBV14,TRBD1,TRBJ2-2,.,TGTGCCAGCAGCCAAACAGGGGAGAGAACCGGGGAGCTGTTTTTT,CASSQTGERTGELFF
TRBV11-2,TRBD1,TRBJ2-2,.,TGTGCCAGCAGCCCTACGACAGGGCACACCGGGGAGCTGTTTTTT,CASSPTTGHTGELFF
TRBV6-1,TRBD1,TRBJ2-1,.,TGTGCCAGCAGTGAATTGGGGACAGGGGGCCATGAGCAGTTCTTC,CASSELGTGGHEQFF
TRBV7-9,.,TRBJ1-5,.,TGTGCCAGCAGCTTAGACGTGGAGAGCAATCAGCCCCAGCATTTT,CASSLDVESNQPQHF
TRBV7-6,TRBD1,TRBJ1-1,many,TGTGCCAGCAGCCCAGGGGGGACGAACACTGAAGCTTTCTTT,CASSPGGTNTEAFF
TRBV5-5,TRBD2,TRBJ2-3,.,TGTGCCAGCAGGGCCGTAGCGGGGGCCACAGATACGCAGTATTTT,CASRAVAGATDTQYF
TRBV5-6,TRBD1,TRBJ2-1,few,TGTGCCAGCAGGCCCGTGATCGGACAGGGGGCCATATATGAGCAGTTCTTC,CASRPVIGQGAIYEQFF
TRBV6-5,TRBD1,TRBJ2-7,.,TGTGCCAGCAGTGTTACCCCGGGACAGGACTCCTACGAGCAGTACTTC,CASSVTPGQDSYEQYF
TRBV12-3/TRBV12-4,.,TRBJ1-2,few,TGTGCCAGCAGTTTCGTGCCCTTAGATGGCTACACCTTC,CASSFVPLDGYTF
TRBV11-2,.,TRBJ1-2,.,TGTGCCAGCAGCAAAGGGGAGGGGTGGCTGGACTATGGCTACACCTTC,CASSKGEGWLDYGYTF
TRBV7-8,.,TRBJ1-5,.,TGTGCCAGCAGCTTAGACAGGAGGAATCAGCCCCAGCATTTT,CASSLDRRNQPQHF